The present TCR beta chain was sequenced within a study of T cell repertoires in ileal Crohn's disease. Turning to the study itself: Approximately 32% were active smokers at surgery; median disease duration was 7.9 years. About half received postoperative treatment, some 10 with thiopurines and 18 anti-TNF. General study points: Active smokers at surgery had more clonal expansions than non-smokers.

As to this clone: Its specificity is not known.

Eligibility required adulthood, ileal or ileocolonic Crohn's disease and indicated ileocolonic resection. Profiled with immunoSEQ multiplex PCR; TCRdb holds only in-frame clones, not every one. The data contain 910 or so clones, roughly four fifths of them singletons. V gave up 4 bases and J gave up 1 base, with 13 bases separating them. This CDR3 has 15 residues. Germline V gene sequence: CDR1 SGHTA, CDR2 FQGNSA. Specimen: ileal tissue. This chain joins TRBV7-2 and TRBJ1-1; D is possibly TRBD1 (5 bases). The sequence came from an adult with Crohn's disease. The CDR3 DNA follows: TGTGCCAGCAGCTGGCCAGGCCAGGGGAACACTGAAGCTTTCTTT. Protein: CASSWPGQGNTEAFF. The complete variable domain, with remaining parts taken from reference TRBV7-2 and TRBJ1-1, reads GAGVSQSPSNKVTEKGKDVELRCDPISGHTALYWYRQSLGQGLEFLIYFQGNSAPDKSGLPSDRFSAERTGGSVSTLTIQRTQQEDSAVYLCASSWPGQGNTEAFFGQGTRLTVV.